This TCR beta chain is from a study of T cells in Graves' hyperthyroidism and ophthalmopathy. Disease duration under 2 months; hyperthyroidism patients were aged 18 to 65. Orbital computed tomography and thyroid ultrasound, together with serum TRAb and thyroxine and clinical symptoms, were used for diagnoses. Of note for this clonotype: Its matching antigen is unknown.

Researchers took RNA transcripts and amplified the TCR beta CDR3 regions from them. The HTBI primer set drove a first-round RT-PCR of the TCR CDR3. TCRdb re-analysed the multiplex PCR reads in MiXCR, keeping a single row per CDR3 protein. The data show 600,000 or so distinct CDR3 sequences, 40% to 55% seen once. Points from the study as a whole: Stable hyperthyroidism was told apart from ophthalmopathy by a model built on 13 V-J features. Also found in blood were most expanded thyroid clonotypes above 0.001.

The sample consisted of peripheral blood or thyroid tissue (not recorded which). The TCR originated in a woman between 18 and 29 years old with Graves' hyperthyroidism.

DNA of the CDR3: TGTGCCAGCAGCTTAGGACCCGTAATCGAAAATCGCTATGGCTACACCTTC. It specifies CASSLGPVIENRYGYTF. The chain combines TRBV11-1 with TRBJ1-2; no firm D call. The V and J ends lost 1 base and 4 bases respectively, with 19 bases between them. Per germline, CDR1 SGHAT and CDR2 FQDESV (reference sequence). The CDR3 runs 17 residues.